The present entry profiles one TCR beta chain with its context. Sequencing used immunoSEQ multiplex PCR; TCRdb keeps in-frame clones, though not all of them. This table holds about 140,000 clones, approximately 80% found once. Germline V gives CDR1 SEHNR, CDR2 FQNEAQ (reference sequence). J lost 2 bases, V lost 6 bases, and 4 bases had no gene match. The CDR3 loop spans 14 amino acids. The sample is drawn from a study of blood T cell repertoires in COVID-19. Across the whole study: PBMCs, B-cell-depleted T cells, or T cells provided the cDNA or gDNA that made up the material.

Sequencing was carried out using peripheral blood. This chain uses TRBV7-9 with TRBJ2-3, with 8 bases fitting TRBD1. This sequence originates from a human donor in a cohort sampled during active COVID-19. CDR3 residues: CASSGQGYTDTQYF. CDR3 DNA sequence: TGTGCCAGCAGTGGACAGGGTTACACAGATACGCAGTATTTT.